This T cell receptor beta chain came from a study of blood T cell repertoires in COVID-19 (dated by TCRdb to the early 2020s). Turning to the overall study: Samples from collaborators originated in the United States, Italy and Spain and spanned both the acute and convalescent phases of COVID-19. The prospective study material was composed of cDNA or gDNA derived from T cells, B-cell-depleted T cells, or PBMCs. Subjects who had been exposed to COVID-19, were actively infected with it, or had recovered from it provided the deeply sampled blood TCRbeta repertoires that made up the dataset. The repertoires were released in a freely available public database intended as a resource for research on the immune response to SARS-CoV-2. The samples were drawn from the first 160 participants of the ongoing ImmuneRACE study and from over 950 subjects provided by 6 global collaborators. The sample metadata nearly always contained a de-identified subject ID, COVID-19 status, age in years and sex. HLA class I and class II types, where available, came from metadata supplied by the sample provider rather than from assay-based typing.

General conclusions and limits of the study: The quantity of clinical and demographic metadata differed by source and by participant and was supplied without curation.

Points on this clone: Its antigen is still unknown. Within one base of it there is no much larger clone, and no base qualities were kept.

TCRbeta CDR3 regions were amplified from genomic DNA by means of the immunoSEQ Assay, a bias-controlled multiplex PCR. As for how the authors treated the data: The number of nucleated cells in each sample was estimated from the amplification of reference gene primers within the assay. To quantify the absolute abundance of each unique TCRbeta CDR3 rearrangement, sequence reads were collapsed and filtered. Productive Simpson clonality was computed per sample as the square root of Simpson's diversity index over productive rearrangements. Sourced from immuneACCESS, this table was stored by TCRdb with only in-frame sequences that have V and J called. A share of the clones is absent; for the studies checked, an unresolved V gene accounts for under half, and the remainder has no known explanation. V and J calls plus clone size are reproduced from that table; the DNA served to infer D and trimming. This sample comprises about 280,000 clones, about 90% of them detected only once. About 2.2% of the sample lies in the top ten.

V lost 1 base and J lost 1 base; the stretch between them is 14 bases long. Including cysteine and phenylalanine, the CDR3 has 17 amino acids. Of the read, only the CDR3 DNA is kept; its 51 bases are in frame from base 1. From a lookup of the germline V gene, CDR1 and CDR2 are SGHAT and FQNNGV. Samples from volunteer blood donors who had recovered from COVID-19 were contributed by a second Seattle source. The collaborating institutions used their own protocols to collect whole blood in K2EDTA tubes. For TCRbeta analysis, collaborator samples were shipped as frozen whole blood, as isolated PBMCs, or as DNA extracted from either sample type.

This clonotype originated in a woman in her fifties or sixties who had recovered from COVID-19. Rearrangement joined TRBV11-2 to TRBJ1-5; the D gene lacks a confident call. Sequencing was performed on peripheral blood. The CDR3 reads CASSLGPAAASNQPQHF. The DNA sequence follows: TGTGCCAGCAGCTTAGGTCCCGCGGCAGCCAGCAATCAGCCCCAGCATTTT.